This TCR beta chain was sequenced in a study of T-cell memory formation after mild COVID-19. CDR3 size: 16 residues. Germline trimming cut 4 bases from V and 5 bases from J; bases unmatched to any gene: 10. Germline CDR1 SGHRS, CDR2 YFSETQ. TCRdb independently ran MiXCR on the 5' RACE reads; one entry per CDR3 protein. The repertoire holds roughly 220,000 distinct CDR3 sequences, with 9.5% as singletons. This clonotype occurred a few times. This clonotype originated in a man between 18 and 35 years old who had mild COVID-19 (a few samples of this study predate the infection). Cell type and time point are not known. J is TRBJ2-3 and V is TRBV5-1; TRBD1 matches at 10 bases. The sample taken for sequencing was PBMCs or a T cell subset sorted from them (not recorded which). The CDR3 protein is CASSLMTGGEGDTQYF. The CDR3 coding sequence is TGCGCCAGCAGCCTAATGACAGGGGGCGAAGGAGATACGCAGTATTTT.